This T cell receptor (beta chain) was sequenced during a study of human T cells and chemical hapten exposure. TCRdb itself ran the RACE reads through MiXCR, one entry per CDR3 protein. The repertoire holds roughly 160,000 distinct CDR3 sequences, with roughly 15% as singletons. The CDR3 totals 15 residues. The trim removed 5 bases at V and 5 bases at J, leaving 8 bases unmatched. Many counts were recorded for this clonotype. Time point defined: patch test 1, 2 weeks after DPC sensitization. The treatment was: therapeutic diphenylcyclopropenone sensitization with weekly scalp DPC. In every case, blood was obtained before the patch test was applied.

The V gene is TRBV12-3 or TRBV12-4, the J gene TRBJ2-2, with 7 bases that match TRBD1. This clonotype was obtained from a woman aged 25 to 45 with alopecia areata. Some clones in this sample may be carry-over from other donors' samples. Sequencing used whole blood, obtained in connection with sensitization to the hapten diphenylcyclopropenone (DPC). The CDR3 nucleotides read TGTGCCAGCAGTCCTCGACAGGGTGTTACCGGGGAGCTGTTTTTT. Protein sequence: CASSPRQGVTGELFF.